The 8 T cell receptor beta chains below were found in one sample sequenced in a study of OX40 agonist ivuxolimab in advanced cancers. Libraries were prepared by immunoSEQ multiplex PCR; TCRdb keeps only in-frame clonotypes and omits some of them. The top ten clones hold 1.1% of a sample with roughly 73,000 clones, roughly 80% of them seen once. The sample was CD4+ or CD8+ T cells sorted from blood, taken in a trial of the OX40 agonist ivuxolimab. These receptors all come from an adult with an advanced solid tumor such as melanoma, head and neck, liver or kidney cancer.

CDR3 loop: CASSLYRAGYEQYF. The CDR3 DNA sequence: TGTGCCAGCAGCTTGTACAGGGCGGGGTACGAGCAGTACTTC. The chain combines TRBV11-1 with TRBJ2-5; D tentatively reads TRBD1 or TRBD2 (6 bases each). The end of the DNA fits TRBJ2-7 better, so the J call may be wrong. CDR1 is SGHAT, CDR2 FQDESV, per germline (reference sequence). The CDR3 spans 14 residues.

This rearrangement joins TRBV6-1 to TRBJ1-5; D is possibly TRBD1 (6 bases). Germline V gives CDR1 MNHNS, CDR2 SASEGT. The CDR3 is 13 amino acids. V lost 6 bases and J lost 0, with 6 bases in between. The CDR3: CASRQGSNQPQHF. CDR3 DNA sequence: TGTGCCAGCAGACAGGGTAGCAATCAGCCCCAGCATTTT.

This clone was seen a few times. The V gene is TRBV6-1, the J gene TRBJ1-2; 9 bases match TRBD1. This CDR3 spans 14 amino acids. With 2 bases clipped from V and 9 bases from J, the junction kept 7 bases outside the gene matches. Germline CDR1 MNHNS, CDR2 SASEGT. The CDR3 reads CASSEIRGQGSYTF. The CDR3 DNA is TGTGCCAGCAGTGAAATTAGGGGACAGGGAAGCTACACCTTC.

This sequence joins TRBV6-5 and TRBJ1-2; maybe TRBD1 (5 bases). The CDR3 spans 15 residues. Deletions cut 6 bases from V and 2 bases from J, with 16 bases between. From germline, CDR1 is MNHEY and CDR2 SVGAGI. CDR3 residues: CASSPHTGGNYGYTF. The CDR3, as DNA: TGTGCCAGCAGCCCTCACACGGGGGGAAACTATGGCTACACCTTC.

This clone has a handful of counts. The CDR3 DNA follows: TGTGCCTGGAGAACAGCGGGGGGTGGTACTGAAGCTTTCTTT. Its translation is CAWRTAGGGTEAFF. This chain links TRBV30 with TRBJ1-1, with a weak D call TRBD1 (5 bases). The ends were cut back, 3 bases at V and 5 bases at J, with 16 bases in the middle. Germline-derived CDR1 and CDR2 are GTSNPN and SVGIG (reference sequence). There are 14 residues in the CDR3.

The chain links TRBV11-2 to TRBJ2-1, with 11 bases aligning to TRBD2. Trimming took 6 bases from V and 5 from J; bases not matched to a gene: 12. CDR1 SGHAT and CDR2 FQNNGV come from the germline V gene. This CDR3 comprises 17 residues. CDR3: CASSPTLGTSGHNEQFF. CDR3 nucleotide sequence: TGTGCCAGCAGTCCCACGCTTGGGACTAGCGGACACAATGAGCAGTTCTTC. Full variable domain (rest looked up from reference TRBV11-2 and TRBJ2-1): EAGVAQSPRYKIIEKRQSVAFWCNPISGHATLYWYQQILGQGPKLLIQFQNNGVVDDSQLPKDRFSAERLKGVDSTLKIQPAKLEDSAVYLCASSPTLGTSGHNEQFFGPGTRLTVL.

The chain employs TRBV28 and TRBJ2-2; D is perhaps TRBD2 (5 bases). The CDR3 totals 16 residues. CDR1 MDHEN and CDR2 SYDVKM come from the germline V gene. Between the trimmed V and J ends, which lost 7 bases and 1 base, there was a span of 16 bases. The CDR3 nucleotides are TGTGCCAGCACCCTCGGGAAGGTTTTGAACACCGGGGAGCTGTTTTTT. Amino acids: CASTLGKVLNTGELFF.

The chain uses TRBV7-8 and TRBJ2-3, with D unresolved. Trimming left V 1 base short and J 2 bases short, with 16 bases between. Germline values: CDR1 SGHVS, CDR2 FQNEAQ. The CDR3 extends over 17 amino acids. The CDR3 nucleotides read TGTGCCAGCAGCTTAGTCCCCCCCAGCCCGACCACAGATACGCAGTATTTT. Residues: CASSLVPPSPTTDTQYF. Looking up the rest from reference TRBV7-8 and TRBJ2-3 gives the full variable domain: GAGVSQSPRYKVAKRGQDVALRCDPISGHVSLFWYQQALGQGPEFLTYFQNEAQLDKSGLPSDRFFAERPEGSVSTLKIQRTQQEDSAVYLCASSLVPPSPTTDTQYFGPGTRLTVL.